Shown below are 7 T cell receptor beta chains from a single sample sequenced in a study of blood T cell repertoires in COVID-19. Method: immunoSEQ multiplex PCR; TCRdb's copy keeps in-frame clones and lacks some. Here the sample spans around 150,000 clones, 90% being singletons. Specimen: peripheral blood. These receptors all stem from a man aged 55 to 70 with active or convalescent COVID-19.

This chain uses TRBV11-1 with TRBJ2-3; 7 bases line up with TRBD1. CDR1 and CDR2 (germline): SGHAT, FQDESV (reference sequence). J lost 5 bases, V lost 5 bases, and 10 bases had no gene match. CDR3 length equals 15 residues. The CDR3 DNA is TGTGCCAGCAGCGAAGACAGGGTAATGAAAGATACGCAGTATTTT. Translated: CASSEDRVMKDTQYF.

This clone was detected once. The genes are TRBV24-1 and TRBJ2-5; the match to TRBD2 covers 9 bases. Losses at the gene ends were 2 bases for V and 4 bases for J; bases not matched to a gene: 7. The CDR3 spans 16 residues. Germline V lookup: CDR1 KGHDR, CDR2 SFDVKD. The CDR3 is CATSDWGGGDSETQYF. The CDR3 DNA follows: TGTGCCACCAGTGATTGGGGCGGGGGGGATTCAGAGACCCAGTACTTC.

The V call is TRBV6-6, the J call TRBJ2-1, with 11 bases identical to TRBD1. The germline V gene encodes CDR1 MNHNY and CDR2 SVGAGI (reference sequence). V lost 2 bases and J lost 7; bases outside the gene matches: 4. The length of the CDR3 is 15 residues. CDR3 DNA: TGTGCCAGCAGTTACGCCGGACAGGGGGCGAATGAGCAGTTCTTC. As protein: CASSYAGQGANEQFF.

The chain links TRBV19 to TRBJ2-6, with 8 bases matching TRBD1. The germline gives CDR1 LNHDA, CDR2 SQIVND (reference sequence). The CDR3 consists of 16 residues. V gave up 10 bases and J gave up 0 bases; unmatched junction bases: 8. The CDR3 is CATVDRANSGANVLTF. CDR3 nucleotides: TGTGCCACCGTGGACAGGGCCAACTCTGGGGCCAACGTCCTGACTTTC.

This chain uses TRBV24-1 with TRBJ1-2; a possible D gene is TRBD1 (6 bases). The CDR3 loop spans 14 amino acids. Germline CDR1 reads KGHDR; CDR2 reads SFDVKD. V shed 4 bases and J shed 6 bases, with 14 bases lying between them. This chain's CDR3 is CATSDVDRSDGYTF. The CDR3 bases are TGTGCCACCAGTGACGTTGACAGGTCTGATGGCTACACCTTC.

V is TRBV19 and J is TRBJ2-2, with 9 nucleotides matching TRBD2. V lost 4 bases and J lost 6; bases outside the gene matches: 6. Germline CDR1 and CDR2: LNHDA and SQIVND (reference sequence). The CDR3 contains 15 residues. CDR3 sequence (DNA): TGTGCCAGTAGTAGTGGCGGGGGGGCCTCCGGGGAGCTGTTTTTT. It is translated as CASSSGGGASGELFF.

The chain is built from TRBV2 and TRBJ1-1; D possibly corresponds to TRBD1 (5 bases). The V gene lost 5 bases and the J gene lost 10 bases, with 20 bases spanning the gap. CDR3 length equals 14 residues. In germline, CDR1 is SNHLY, CDR2 FYNNEI. The CDR3 protein is CASSPLDSVVGAFF. CDR3 nucleotides: TGTGCCAGCAGTCCCCTAGACAGCGTCGTCGGAGCTTTCTTT.